Only a few counts were recorded for the clone carrying this TCR beta chain. This may come from a read error, since a much larger clone is one base off. No patient had received any treatment before thyroid surgery. Using MiXCR, TCRdb re-called clones from the PCR reads. The sample carries roughly 59,000 clones, roughly 15% recorded once. This sample was taken from a study of metastatic and nonmetastatic thyroid tumors. CDR1 MNHEY and CDR2 SVGEGT come from the germline V gene. Trimming took off 0 bases at V and 4 bases at J, with 8 bases between the two ends. CDR3 length: 14 residues. Sequenced input: blood. V usage is TRBV6-2 or TRBV6-3 and J usage is TRBJ2-3; D gene ambiguous. The sequence was collected from a male donor with papillary thyroid cancer or a benign thyroid nodule (not recorded which). Some clones in this sample may be carry-over from other donors' samples. The CDR3 spells CASSYSGWPDTQYF. CDR3 bases: TGTGCCAGCAGTTACTCGGGATGGCCAGATACGCAGTATTTT.